The next 20 T cell receptor beta chains were all read from a single sample in a study of blood T cell repertoires in COVID-19. The method was immunoSEQ multiplex PCR; TCRdb's version includes in-frame clones alone and lacks a portion of them. Of 150,000 to 200,000 clones in the sample, over 90% were seen once. The sample consisted of peripheral blood. Receptors were obtained from a woman aged 55-69 years with COVID-19, enrolled during active disease.

This chain joins TRBV30 and TRBJ1-5; D may be TRBD1 (6 bases). The CDR3 totals 14 residues. V lost 5 bases, J lost 2 bases, and 13 bases lay in between. Germline lookup yields CDR1 GTSNPN and CDR2 SVGIG (reference sequence). Written as DNA, the CDR3 is TGTGCCTGGGGTACAGGGTTAGGCAATCAGCCCCAGCATTTT. Residues: CAWGTGLGNQPQHF.

The chain employs TRBV4-1 and TRBJ1-2, with 9 nucleotides matching TRBD1. Per germline, CDR1 MGHRA and CDR2 YSYEKL. The V and J ends lost 2 bases and 5 bases, in that order; junction bases with no gene match: 6. The CDR3 covers 15 residues. The CDR3 sequence is CASSQRTGDKYGYTF. The CDR3 DNA reads as TGCGCCAGCAGCCAAAGGACAGGGGATAAGTATGGCTACACCTTC.

The chain employs TRBV15 and TRBJ2-6; D is possibly TRBD1 (5 bases). Germline-derived CDR1 and CDR2 are LNHNV and YYDKDF (reference sequence). The V gene lost 4 bases and the J gene lost 2 bases, with 12 bases spanning the gap. This CDR3 is 16 amino acids long. The CDR3 sequence is CATSISTVPGANVLTF. In DNA, the CDR3 is TGTGCCACCAGCATTTCGACAGTCCCTGGGGCCAACGTCCTGACTTTC.

V usage is TRBV19 and J usage is TRBJ2-3; possibly TRBD2 for D (6 bases). With 3 bases removed from V and 4 bases from J, the gap between germline ends came to 14 bases. The germline V gene has CDR1 LNHDA and CDR2 SQIVND (reference sequence). The CDR3 runs 15 residues. The DNA of the CDR3 is TGTGCCAGTAGTATTTCGCGGGGTGGCCCAGATACGCAGTATTTT. Its protein is CASSISRGGPDTQYF.

This rearrangement joins TRBV5-1 to TRBJ1-3; tentatively, D is TRBD1 (5 bases). Trimming removed 0 bases at V and 4 bases at J, with 11 bases between. The CDR3 loop spans 15 amino acids. Germline V gene data show CDR1 as SGHRS and CDR2 as YFSETQ. CDR3 region: CASSLGAGLGNTIYF. The CDR3 DNA reads as TGCGCCAGCAGCTTGGGTGCAGGGCTAGGAAACACCATATATTTT. Combining the CDR3 with reference TRBV5-1 and TRBJ1-3 gives the whole variable domain KAGVTQTPRYLIKTRGQQVTLSCSPISGHRSVSWYQQTPGQGLQFLFEYFSETQRNKGNFPGRFSGRQFSNSRSEMNVSTLELGDSALYLCASSLGAGLGNTIYFGEGSWLTVV.

The rearrangement links TRBV6-1 to TRBJ1-1, with D tentatively TRBD1 (6 bases). Trimming took off 0 bases at V and 0 bases at J, with 8 bases between the two ends. The CDR3 totals 15 residues. Germline V gives CDR1 MNHNS, CDR2 SASEGT. The DNA of the CDR3 is TGTGCCAGCAGTGAAGCGGACAGCCTGAACACTGAAGCTTTCTTT. Its translation is CASSEADSLNTEAFF.

This sequence joins TRBV4-2 and TRBJ1-2, with TRBD1 matching 8 bases. CDR1 is LGHNA and CDR2 is YNFKEQ in the germline V gene. Trimming took 5 bases from V and 3 from J; bases not matched to a gene: 2. The CDR3 spans 13 residues. The CDR3, as DNA: TGTGCCAGCAGCGCGACAGGGGACTATGGCTACACCTTC. Translated, it gives CASSATGDYGYTF.

The chain has TRBV11-2 and TRBJ2-1; 9 nucleotides agree with TRBD1. Germline lookup yields CDR1 SGHAT and CDR2 FQNNGV. After removal of 5 bases from V and 8 bases from J, the junction contained 7 bases not matched to a gene. The CDR3 loop spans 14 amino acids. CDR3 in DNA: TGTGCCAGCAGCCTTTTACAGGGGGCGGATGAGCAGTTCTTC. It translates to CASSLLQGADEQFF.

CDR3 region: CASSYAGGWGPPQHF. The CDR3 coding sequence is TGTGCCAGCAGTTACGCGGGAGGTTGGGGGCCGCCCCAGCATTTT. The rearrangement links TRBV6-5 to TRBJ1-5; D is perhaps TRBD1 (6 bases). Per germline, CDR1 MNHEY and CDR2 SVGAGI. Trimming took 2 bases from V and 9 from J, leaving 17 bases between them. This CDR3 is built from 15 residues.

This chain joins TRBV2 and TRBJ2-1; tentatively, D is TRBD1 (5 bases). Between the trimmed V and J ends, which lost 7 bases and 8 bases, there was a span of 15 bases. Germline V lookup: CDR1 SNHLY, CDR2 FYNNEI. The CDR3 extends over 13 amino acids. For the CDR3, the DNA is TGTGCCAGCACCCCAACTGGGGCCTATGAGCAGTTCTTC. Residues: CASTPTGAYEQFF. Filled out from reference TRBV2 and TRBJ2-1, the complete variable domain reads EPEVTQTPSHQVTQMGQEVILRCVPISNHLYFYWYRQILGQKVEFLVSFYNNEISEKSEIFDDQFSVERPDGSNFTLKIRSTKLEDSAMYFCASTPTGAYEQFFGPGTRLTVL.

The V and J genes are TRBV1 and TRBJ2-1; the DNA was not used to check the table's D call, TRBD2. TRBV1 is assigned pseudogene status. CDR3 length: 21 residues. CDR3 protein: CTSSQGTELAGGDRSYNEQFF. The CDR3 bases are TGCACCAGCAGCCAAGGGACAGAGCTAGCGGGGGGGGACAGGTCCTACAATGAGCAGTTCTTC.

The chain has TRBV2 and TRBJ1-5; 8 bases are shared with TRBD1. The J segment lost 1 base and the V segment lost 6 bases, leaving 5 bases of the junction unmatched. CDR3 length: 15 amino acids. Germline lookup yields CDR1 SNHLY and CDR2 FYNNEI. The CDR3 sequence is CASSLDRGSNQPQHF. The CDR3 DNA reads TGTGCCAGCAGCCTTGACAGGGGAAGCAATCAGCCCCAGCATTTT.

V is TRBV7-9 and J is TRBJ1-1, with D possibly being TRBD1 (6 bases). With 1 base removed from V and 6 bases from J, the gap between germline ends came to 24 bases. Germline V CDR1 and CDR2: SEHNR, FQNEAQ (reference sequence). The CDR3 is 18 residues long. CDR3 region: CASSLEGGRLGTYAEAFF. The CDR3 bases are TGTGCCAGCAGCTTAGAGGGGGGGCGTTTAGGTACGTACGCTGAAGCTTTCTTT.

The genes are TRBV27 and TRBJ1-2, with 9 bases fitting TRBD1. The ends lost 6 bases at V and 7 bases at J; junction bases unmatched: 6. CDR3 size: 13 residues. The germline V gene encodes CDR1 MNHEY and CDR2 SMNVEV (reference sequence). CDR3 sequence (DNA): TGTGCCAGCAGCCCCCGGGACAGGGCTGGCTACACCTTC. This gives the protein CASSPRDRAGYTF.

The chain uses TRBV6-5 and TRBJ2-7, with D maybe TRBD1 (6 bases). This CDR3 region has 13 residues. Germline loops: CDR1 MNHEY, CDR2 SVGAGI. Trimming removed 7 bases from V and 2 bases from J, with 12 bases in between. For the CDR3, the DNA is TGTGCCAGCACCCCAGGGGCGGCCTACGAGCAGTACTTC. As protein: CASTPGAAYEQYF.

This chain links TRBV19 with TRBJ1-1, with a weak D call TRBD1 (5 bases). V gave up 5 bases and J gave up 0 bases, with 16 bases separating them. This CDR3 has 16 residues. Germline CDR1 and CDR2: LNHDA and SQIVND (reference sequence). CDR3 in amino acids: CASSPPGGVMNTEAFF. The CDR3, as DNA: TGTGCCAGTAGTCCCCCCGGGGGGGTCATGAACACTGAAGCTTTCTTT. The full variable domain, completed using reference TRBV19 and TRBJ1-1, is DGGITQSPKYLFRKEGQNVTLSCEQNLNHDAMYWYRQDPGQGLRLIYYSQIVNDFQKGDIAEGYSVSREKKESFPLTVTSAQKNPTAFYLCASSPPGGVMNTEAFFGQGTRLTVV.

The gene calls are TRBV7-3 and TRBJ2-3, with TRBD2 as a possible D gene (6 bases). CDR3 size: 15 residues. Trimming pared 2 bases from V and 4 bases from J, leaving 13 bases between. Germline V lookup: CDR1 SGHTA, CDR2 FQGTGA. The CDR3 reads CASSLGLARADTQYF. The CDR3, as DNA: TGTGCCAGCAGCTTAGGCCTAGCGAGGGCAGATACGCAGTATTTT.

This chain connects TRBV27 to TRBJ2-5; weak D call: TRBD2 (6 bases). The CDR3 is 13 amino acids. Trimming took 3 bases from V and 4 from J, leaving 9 bases between them. CDR1 and CDR2 (germline): MNHEY, SMNVEV (reference sequence). The CDR3 here is CASSLEGGETQYF. The CDR3 DNA sequence: TGTGCCAGCAGTTTGGAGGGAGGAGAGACCCAGTACTTC.

CDR3 residues: CASSYTSGGSSYEQYF. Here the CDR3 DNA reads TGTGCCAGCAGTTACACTAGCGGGGGGAGCTCCTACGAGCAGTACTTC. This chain joins TRBV6-5 and TRBJ2-7; 12 bases match TRBD2. Germline CDR1 MNHEY, CDR2 SVGAGI. V dropped 2 bases and J dropped 0; count of bases not matched to a gene: 2. The CDR3 sequence is 16 residues long.

V usage is TRBV9 and J usage is TRBJ2-1, with 11 positions matching TRBD1. J lost 7 bases, V lost 2 bases, and 8 bases had no gene match. Germline CDR1 and CDR2: SGDLS and YYNGEE. The CDR3 is made up of 16 amino acids. In DNA form, the CDR3 reads TGTGCCAGCAGCGTCACCGGGACAGGGGGAGAGAATGAGCAGTTCTTC. Translating gives CASSVTGTGGENEQFF. Using reference TRBV9 and TRBJ2-1 for the parts outside the CDR3, the full variable domain is DSGVTQTPKHLITATGQRVTLRCSPRSGDLSVYWYQQSLDQGLQFLIQYYNGEERAKGNILERFSAQQFPDLHSELNLSSLELGDSALYFCASSVTGTGGENEQFFGPGTRLTVL.